This T cell receptor (beta chain) was sequenced during a study of blood T cell repertoires in COVID-19. Whole-study context: The study drew acute and convalescent COVID-19 samples from the United States, Italy and Spain. PBMCs, B-cell-depleted T cells, or T cells were the source of the cDNA or gDNA that made up the material.

Seattle enrolled patients during active infection and tracked them longitudinally. In the study's own analysis: Reference gene primers were amplified, and this amplification served to estimate nucleated cell counts. The repertoire was sequenced with immunoSEQ multiplex PCR; TCRdb's copy has only in-frame clones and lacks some. The D gene and trimming were derived from the DNA, and the V and J assignments and clone size from that table. This table has roughly 410,000 clones, about 87% appearing once. The sequenced material came from peripheral blood. The source of this sequence is a woman aged 55-69 years with COVID-19, enrolled during active disease.

The CDR3 sequence is CASSRKLAGGGEQFF. DNA for the CDR3: TGTGCCAGCAGCCGGAAACTAGCGGGGGGCGGTGAGCAGTTCTTC. The chain has TRBV5-4 and TRBJ2-1; 12 bases align to TRBD2. Trimming cost V 4 bases and J 9 bases; bases outside gene matches: 8. CDR3 length: 15 residues. The germline V gene has CDR1 SGHNT and CDR2 YYREEE (reference sequence).